This record looks at one T cell receptor beta chain sequence and its context. Its antigen is currently unknown. This record comes from a study of metastatic and nonmetastatic thyroid tumors. Study-level background: A comparison of repertoires was made across blood and tumor or nodule tissue from malignant and benign thyroid patients. Overall study results and limits: Benign nodules reportedly had significantly lower TCR beta diversity than malignant thyroid tumors in blood and tumor.

Losses at the gene ends were 0 bases for V and 7 bases for J; bases not matched to a gene: 7. Per the germline V gene, CDR1 is SGHRS and CDR2 is YFSETQ. This CDR3 spans 16 amino acids. In the authors' methods: The distant-metastasis classifier for papillary thyroid cancer was built from CDR3 differences across clinicopathological groups. TCRdb reanalyzed the PCR reads with MiXCR. The V and J calls were determined by TCRdb, not by the authors. The table records approximately 15,000 clones, over 25% of them present only once. Patients were all untreated before their thyroid surgery. The specimen was tumor tissue. This chain joins TRBV5-1 and TRBJ2-2; 9 bases line up with TRBD2. The TCR was taken from a male donor with papillary thyroid cancer or a benign thyroid nodule (not recorded which). Some clones in this sample may be carry-over from other donors' samples. CDR3 sequence: CASSLGSSGEIGELFF. In DNA, the CDR3 is TGCGCCAGCAGCTTGGGGTCTAGCGGGGAGATCGGGGAGCTGTTTTTT.